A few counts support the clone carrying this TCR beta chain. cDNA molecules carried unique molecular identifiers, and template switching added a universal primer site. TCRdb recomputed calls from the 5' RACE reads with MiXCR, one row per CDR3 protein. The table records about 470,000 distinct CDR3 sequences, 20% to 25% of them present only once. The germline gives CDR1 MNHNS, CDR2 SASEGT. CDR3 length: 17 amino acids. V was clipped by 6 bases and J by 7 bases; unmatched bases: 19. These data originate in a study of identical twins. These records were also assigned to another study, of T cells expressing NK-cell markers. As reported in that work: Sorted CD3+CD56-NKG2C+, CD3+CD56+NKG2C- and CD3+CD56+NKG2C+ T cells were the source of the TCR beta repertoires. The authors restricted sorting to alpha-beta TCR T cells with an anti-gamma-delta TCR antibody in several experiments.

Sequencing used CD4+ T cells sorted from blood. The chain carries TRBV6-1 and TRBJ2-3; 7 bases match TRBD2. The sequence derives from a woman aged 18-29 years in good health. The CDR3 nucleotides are TGTGCCAGCAGCCCACTCTTGGGGCGGGAGTTATTAAATACGCAGTATTTT. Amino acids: CASSPLLGRELLNTQYF.